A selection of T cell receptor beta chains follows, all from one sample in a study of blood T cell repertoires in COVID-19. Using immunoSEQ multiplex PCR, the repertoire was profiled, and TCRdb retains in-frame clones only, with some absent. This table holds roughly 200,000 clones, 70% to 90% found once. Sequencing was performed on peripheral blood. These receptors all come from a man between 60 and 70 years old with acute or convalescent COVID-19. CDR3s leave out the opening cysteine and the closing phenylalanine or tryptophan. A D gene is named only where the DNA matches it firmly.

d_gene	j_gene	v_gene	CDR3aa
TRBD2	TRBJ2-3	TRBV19	ASSLISGTFTDTQY
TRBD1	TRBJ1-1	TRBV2	ASSADRGNTEAF
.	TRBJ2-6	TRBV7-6	ASSPRQSSGANVLT
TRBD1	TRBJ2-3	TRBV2	ASRAGGQDTQY
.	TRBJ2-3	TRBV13	ASGERFADTQY
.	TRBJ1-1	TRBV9	ASSTQTEANTEAF
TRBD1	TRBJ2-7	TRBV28	ASSFAGQVSYEQY
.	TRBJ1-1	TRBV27	ASRSREVTEAF
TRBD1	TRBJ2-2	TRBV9	ASNRGATNTGELF
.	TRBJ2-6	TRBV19	ASSNPGLLSSGANVLT
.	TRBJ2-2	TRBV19	ASSNVFNTGELF
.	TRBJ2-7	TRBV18	ASSPSRTALSGKQY
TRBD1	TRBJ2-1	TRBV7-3	ASSPRTGGVSNEQF
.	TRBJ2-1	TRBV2	ASTSRGRLSYNEQF
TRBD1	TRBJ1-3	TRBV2	ASRKTGPGNTIY
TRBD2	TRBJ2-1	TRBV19	ASTGTSGRGGSYNEQF
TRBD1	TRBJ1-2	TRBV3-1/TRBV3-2	ASSQVSGGGGYT
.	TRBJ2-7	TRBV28	ASSLGPRAHSYEQY
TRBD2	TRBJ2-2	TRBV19	ASKAGGSNTGELF
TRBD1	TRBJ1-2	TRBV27	ASSLGGQGGGYT
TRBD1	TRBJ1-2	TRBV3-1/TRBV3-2	ASSHLDRGLYGYT
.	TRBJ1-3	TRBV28	ASTRGSSGNTIY
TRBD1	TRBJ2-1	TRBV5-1	ASSAGTGVSNEQF
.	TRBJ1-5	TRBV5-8	ASSLVAGNHVNQPQH
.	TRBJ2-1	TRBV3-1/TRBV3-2	ASSQGPNEQF
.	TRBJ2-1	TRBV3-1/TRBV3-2	ASSQGGNEQF
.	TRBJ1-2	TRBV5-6	ASSLKPTTGTGYT
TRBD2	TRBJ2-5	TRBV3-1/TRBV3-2	ASSQGLAGVETQY
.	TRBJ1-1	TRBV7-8	ASSSRRLVTEAF
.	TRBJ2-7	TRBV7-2	ASSSGTSTYEQY
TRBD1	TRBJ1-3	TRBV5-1	ASSLEGATGFSGNTIY
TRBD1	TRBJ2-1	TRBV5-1	ASSWGDRDHNEQF
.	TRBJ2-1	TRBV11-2	ASSLPRSGAGEQF